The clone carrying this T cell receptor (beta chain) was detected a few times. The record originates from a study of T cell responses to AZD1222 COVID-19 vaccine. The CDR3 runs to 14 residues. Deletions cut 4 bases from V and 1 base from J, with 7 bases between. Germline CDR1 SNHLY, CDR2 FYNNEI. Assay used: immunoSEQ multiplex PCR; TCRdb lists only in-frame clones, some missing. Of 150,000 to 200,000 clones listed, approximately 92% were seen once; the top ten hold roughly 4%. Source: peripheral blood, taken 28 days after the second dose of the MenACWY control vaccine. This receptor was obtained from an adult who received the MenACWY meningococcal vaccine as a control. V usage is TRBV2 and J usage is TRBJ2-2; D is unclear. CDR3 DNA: TGTGCCAGCAGTGTCCTCCAGAACACCGGGGAGCTGTTTTTT. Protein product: CASSVLQNTGELFF.